The T cell receptor (beta chain) described here comes from a study of molecular identifiers for immune sequencing clone quantification. Across the whole study: Replicates involved a five-way split of RNA from approximately 20,000 or 100,000 naive CD8 cells, with sequencing of four.

Study-wide findings and caveats: Over 99% of effector molecules, but under 1% in naive cells, were held by clones with more than 20 RNA copies.

Previously described methods and listed TCR primers were employed for the bulk TCR libraries. Using its own MiXCR run on the PCR reads, TCRdb lists one record per CDR3 protein. Here the sample spans 70,000 to 95,000 distinct CDR3 sequences, around 17% being singletons. CDR3 length: 15 residues. V was shortened by 2 bases and J by 4 bases, with 14 bases between the two germline ends. About this clonotype itself: Antigen unknown.

Input material: naive CD8+ T cells from blood, with Jurkat cell RNA spiked in. Subset of the sample: FACS-sorted CD8+CD4-CCR7+CD45RA+ naive T cells. This sequence originates from a human donor in good health. Some libraries in this study had Jurkat cell RNA spiked in. The rearrangement links TRBV12-3 or TRBV12-4 to TRBJ2-5, with D possibly being TRBD2 (7 bases). The CDR3 DNA is TGTGCCAGCAGTTTAACAGGGAGGGCTGGAGAGACCCAGTACTTC. Protein sequence: CASSLTGRAGETQYF.